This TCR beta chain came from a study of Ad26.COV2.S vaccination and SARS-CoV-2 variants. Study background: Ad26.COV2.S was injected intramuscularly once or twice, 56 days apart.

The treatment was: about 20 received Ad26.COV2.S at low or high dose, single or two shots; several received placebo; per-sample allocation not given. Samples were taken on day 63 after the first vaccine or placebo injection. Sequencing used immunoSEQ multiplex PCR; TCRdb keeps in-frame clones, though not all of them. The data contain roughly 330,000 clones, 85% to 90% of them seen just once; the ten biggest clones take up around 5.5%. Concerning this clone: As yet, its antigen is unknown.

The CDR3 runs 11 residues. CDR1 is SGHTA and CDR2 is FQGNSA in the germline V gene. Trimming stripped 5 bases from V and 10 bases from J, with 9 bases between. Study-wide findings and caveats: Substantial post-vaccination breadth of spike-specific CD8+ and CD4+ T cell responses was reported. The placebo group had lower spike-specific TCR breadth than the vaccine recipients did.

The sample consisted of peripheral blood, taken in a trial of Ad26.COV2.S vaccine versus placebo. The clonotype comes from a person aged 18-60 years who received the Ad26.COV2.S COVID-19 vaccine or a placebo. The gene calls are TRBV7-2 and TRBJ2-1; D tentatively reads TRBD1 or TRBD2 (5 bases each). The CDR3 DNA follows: TGTGCCAGCAGCCGGGACGGGGAGCAGTTCTTC. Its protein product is CASSRDGEQFF. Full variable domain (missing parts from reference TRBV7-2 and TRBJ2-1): GAGVSQSPSNKVTEKGKDVELRCDPISGHTALYWYRQSLGQGLEFLIYFQGNSAPDKSGLPSDRFSAERTGGSVSTLTIQRTQQEDSAVYLCASSRDGEQFFGPGTRLTVL.